A single sample is the source of the 21 T cell receptor beta chains below, sequenced in a study of regulatory T cells in long-lasting Graves disease. CDR3-region Arm-PCR and iRepertoire HTBI primers produced the TCR beta libraries. TCRdb analysed the multiplex PCR reads with MiXCR anew, one entry per CDR3 protein. The sample carries under 500,000 distinct CDR3 sequences, around 15% recorded once. Noted time point: newly diagnosed GD, antithyroid drugs for less than 3 months. The TCR library was made from RNA extracted from PBMCs. This same sample was also taken into another study, of T cells in Graves' hyperthyroidism and ophthalmopathy.

This material consisted of peripheral blood mononuclear cells (PBMCs), taken at new diagnosis, from a patient treated with antithyroid drugs. All receptors come from a woman in her twenties or thirties with Graves disease.

This clonotype was observed a few times. The junction and the germline gene differ at one end; a read error may be behind it. This rearrangement joins TRBV5-6 to TRBJ2-3, with D unclear. Germline assignment: CDR1 SGHDT and CDR2 YYEEEE. CDR3 length: 12 residues. The CDR3 region is CASSPQGDTRYF. CDR3 in DNA: TGTGCCAGCAGCCCCCAAGGAGATACGCGGTATTTT.

This clonotype appeared many times. The chain is built from TRBV10-3 and TRBJ2-1, with 10 bases identical to TRBD2. Per the germline V gene, CDR1 is ENHRY and CDR2 is SYGVKD. V shed 0 bases and J 1 base; nucleotides not matched to a gene: 0. The CDR3 is 16 residues long. Here the CDR3 DNA reads TGTGCCATCAGTGAGTCTAGCGGGAGGTCCTACAATGAGCAGTTCTTC. Protein product: CAISESSGRSYNEQFF.

The genes are TRBV7-9 and TRBJ2-3; 8 positions agree with TRBD2. Germline CDR1 and CDR2: SEHNR and FQNEAQ (reference sequence). The CDR3 loop spans 15 amino acids. V trimming: 8 bases; J trimming: 0 bases; junction bases outside the gene matches: 7. The CDR3 region is CASGISGISTDTQYF. The CDR3 DNA follows: TGTGCCAGCGGAATTAGCGGGATTAGCACAGATACGCAGTATTTT. Supplemented by reference TRBV7-9 and TRBJ2-3, the full variable domain reads DTGVSQNPRHKITKRGQNVTFRCDPISEHNRLYWYRQTLGQGPEFLTYFQNEAQLEKSRLLSDRFSAERPKGSFSTLEIQRTEQGDSAMYLCASGISGISTDTQYFGPGTRLTVL.

At least ten counts were recorded for this clonotype. V usage is TRBV30 and J usage is TRBJ2-7, with D tentatively TRBD1 or TRBD2 (5 bases each). The CDR3 runs 11 residues. Looked up from germline, CDR1 is GTSNPN and CDR2 is SVGIG (reference sequence). Between the trimmed V and J ends, which lost 1 base and 4 bases, there was a span of 5 bases. Here the CDR3 reads CAWSGGYEQYF. CDR3 bases: TGTGCCTGGAGTGGGGGGTACGAGCAGTACTTC.

The CDR3 nucleotides are TGTGCCAGCAGTCCTCCCCGCGGCGGAGATACGCAGTATTTT. The encoded protein is CASSPPRGGDTQYF. This rearrangement joins TRBV28 to TRBJ2-3; D is unclear. V gave up 5 bases and J gave up 5 bases, with 14 bases separating them. Germline V lookup: CDR1 MDHEN, CDR2 SYDVKM. CDR3 length equals 14 residues. The full variable domain, in which reference TRBV28 and TRBJ2-3 provide the parts outside the CDR3, is DVKVTQSSRYLVKRTGEKVFLECVQDMDHENMFWYRQDPGLGLRLIYFSYDVKMKEKGDIPEGYSVSREKKERFSLILESASTNQTSMYLCASSPPRGGDTQYFGPGTRLTVL.

This clonotype has more than one count but fewer than ten. The chain employs TRBV20-1 and TRBJ2-1; 10 bases map to TRBD2. The germline gives CDR1 DFQATT, CDR2 SNEGSKA (reference sequence). V was pared by 5 bases and J by 4 bases, with 11 bases of the junction left unmatched. This CDR3 region has 16 residues. The CDR3 here is CSAFGLADKIYNEQFF. The DNA of the CDR3 is TGCAGTGCTTTCGGACTAGCGGACAAAATTTACAATGAGCAGTTCTTC.

This clonotype was detected many times. The chain employs TRBV24-1 and TRBJ2-1; 13 bases line up with TRBD2. Germline assignment: CDR1 KGHDR and CDR2 SFDVKD. V gave up 0 bases and J gave up 1 base; unmatched junction bases: 8. CDR3 size: 20 residues. CDR3 residues: CATSDLRGTSGNPSYNEQFF. The CDR3 bases are TGTGCCACCAGTGATTTGCGGGGGACTAGCGGGAATCCGTCCTACAATGAGCAGTTCTTC.

This clonotype came up a few times. The chain has TRBV2 and TRBJ1-5, with TRBD1 as a possible D gene (5 bases). This CDR3 is 13 amino acids long. V lost 6 bases, J lost 3 bases, and 9 bases lay in between. Germline V gives CDR1 SNHLY, CDR2 FYNNEI. The CDR3 sequence: CASRGENNQPQHF. In DNA, the CDR3 is TGTGCCAGCAGGGGGGAAAACAATCAGCCCCAGCATTTT.

This clonotype has just one count. The rearrangement uses TRBV28 and TRBJ2-3; 7 bases line up with TRBD2. CDR1 is MDHEN and CDR2 is SYDVKM in the germline V gene. Trimming took 2 bases from V and 4 from J; bases not matched to a gene: 9. The CDR3 loop spans 16 amino acids. The DNA for the CDR3 is TGTGCCAGCAGTTTAGATGGGCGGGAGTGGTCAGATACGCAGTATTTT. Amino acid sequence: CASSLDGREWSDTQYF.

On this clonotype: A far larger clone is just one base off, so this is likely a read error. No conserved phenylalanine or tryptophan ends this CDR3, so it is likely a read error. Here the CDR3 reads CASSLGEETQYS. DNA for the CDR3: TGTGCCAGCAGTTTAGGTGAAGAGACCCAGTACTCC. This sequence joins TRBV12-3 or TRBV12-4 and TRBJ2-1; D gene ambiguous. The end of the DNA fits TRBJ2-5 better, so the J call may be wrong. The length of the CDR3 is 12 residues.

Ten or more counts support this clonotype. The gene calls are TRBV28 and TRBJ1-5; D not certain. The CDR3 length is 12 residues. With 6 bases removed from V and 0 bases from J, the gap between germline ends came to 3 bases. Germline V lookup: CDR1 MDHEN, CDR2 SYDVKM. The CDR3 DNA is TGTGCCAGCAGGCTTAGCAATCAGCCCCAGCATTTT. It codes for CASRLSNQPQHF.

The table lists this clonotype with a count of one. The CDR3 reads CASSQKQGGLANSYNEQFF. The CDR3, as DNA: TGCGCCAGCAGCCAAAAACAGGGGGGACTAGCTAATTCCTACAATGAGCAGTTCTTC. The chain links TRBV4-1 to TRBJ2-1, with D tentatively TRBD2 (9 bases). The CDR3 sequence is 19 residues long. V dropped 2 bases and J dropped 1 base, with 21 bases sitting between them. Germline lookup yields CDR1 MGHRA and CDR2 YSYEKL.

The gene calls are TRBV14 and TRBJ1-2; D gene ambiguous. Germline lookup yields CDR1 SGHDN and CDR2 FVKESK. The CDR3 is 11 residues long. V was shortened by 6 bases and J by 4 bases, with 6 bases between the two germline ends. CDR3 in DNA: TGTGCCAGCAGTTTACTCTATGGCTACACCTTC. Translated, it gives CASSLLYGYTF.

This clonotype has at least ten counts. This CDR3 reads CASSGPTAVYGYTF. The CDR3 DNA follows: TGCGCCAGCAGCGGACCGACAGCGGTCTATGGCTACACCTTC. The genes are TRBV5-1 and TRBJ1-2; the D gene is possibly TRBD1 (5 bases). V shed 4 bases and J shed 4 bases, with 14 bases lying between them. CDR1 is SGHRS and CDR2 is YFSETQ in the germline V gene. CDR3 length equals 14 residues.

The chain recombines TRBV25-1 with TRBJ2-2; D is unclear. Trimming pared 4 bases from V and 7 bases from J, leaving 7 bases between. The CDR3 totals 12 residues. Germline CDR1 is MGHDK and CDR2 is SYGVNS. The CDR3 region is CASSVQVGELFF. Here the CDR3 DNA reads TGTGCCAGCAGTGTCCAAGTCGGGGAGCTGTTTTTT.

This clonotype was detected ten times or more. This chain links TRBV7-2 with TRBJ1-2; D unclear. The CDR3 has 14 residues. Deletions cut 2 bases from V and 3 bases from J, with 10 bases between. Germline V gene lookup returns CDR1 SGHTA and CDR2 FQGNSA. In nucleotides, the CDR3 is TGTGCCAGCAGCTTACATTATGCGCACTATGGCTACACCTTC. It translates to CASSLHYAHYGYTF.

This clonotype occurred many times. The V and J genes are TRBV4-1 and TRBJ2-3; the D gene is possibly TRBD2 (6 bases). With 4 bases removed from V and 8 bases from J, the gap between germline ends came to 13 bases. The CDR3 has 13 amino acids. Germline CDR1 MGHRA, CDR2 YSYEKL. CDR3 in amino acids: CASSRVVGSTQYF. CDR3 DNA: TGCGCCAGCAGCCGCGTTGTCGGGAGTACGCAGTATTTT.

The chain has TRBV5-4 and TRBJ2-5; a possible D gene is TRBD1 (6 bases). There are 17 residues in the CDR3. The germline V gene encodes CDR1 SGHNT and CDR2 YYREEE (reference sequence). V lost 2 bases, J lost 5 bases, and 22 bases lay in between. In nucleotides, the CDR3 is TGTGCCAGCAGCTTCGGGTCGACAGGTTCCCTACGGGAGACCCAGTACTTC. Its protein product is CASSFGSTGSLRETQYF.

A word on this clonotype: A much larger clone sits a single nucleotide away, making a read error possible. The chain has TRBV24-1 and TRBJ2-7; the D is unclear. The CDR3 is made up of 16 amino acids. In germline, CDR1 is KGHDR, CDR2 SFDVKD. Trimming cost V 0 bases and J 7 bases, with 18 bases left between them. The chain's CDR3 is CATSDLHASSYNEQYF. Here the CDR3 DNA reads TGTGCCACCAGTGATTTGCATGCCAGCTCCTACAATGAGCAGTACTTC.

This chain connects TRBV6-5 to TRBJ1-2; D is undetermined. Between the trimmed V and J ends, which lost 6 bases and 4 bases, there was a span of 18 bases. Germline values: CDR1 MNHEY, CDR2 SVGAGI. This CDR3 has 15 residues. CDR3 in amino acids: CASSYSRQFIYGYTF. For the CDR3, the DNA is TGTGCCAGCAGCTACAGTCGCCAGTTTATCTATGGCTACACCTTC.

This clonotype was counted at least ten times. J is TRBJ1-1 and V is TRBV10-3; D is possibly TRBD1 (5 bases). From germline, CDR1 is ENHRY and CDR2 SYGVKD. V gave up 10 bases and J gave up 1 base, with 19 bases separating them. The CDR3 consists of 15 residues. CDR3 DNA: TGTGCCACCCAAAACCCCGGGACCCCGAACACTGAAGCTTTCTTT. Protein product: CATQNPGTPNTEAFF.